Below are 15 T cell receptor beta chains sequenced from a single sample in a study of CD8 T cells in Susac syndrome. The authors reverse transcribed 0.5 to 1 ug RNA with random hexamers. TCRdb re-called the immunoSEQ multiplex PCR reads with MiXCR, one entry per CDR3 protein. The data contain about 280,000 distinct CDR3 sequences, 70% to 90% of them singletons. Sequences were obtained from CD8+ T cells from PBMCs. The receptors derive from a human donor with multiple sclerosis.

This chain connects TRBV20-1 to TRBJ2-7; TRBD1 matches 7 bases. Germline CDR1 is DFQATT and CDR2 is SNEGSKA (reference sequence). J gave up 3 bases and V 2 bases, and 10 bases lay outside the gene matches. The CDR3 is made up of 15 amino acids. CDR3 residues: CSARSGQGVIYEQYF. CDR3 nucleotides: TGCAGTGCTAGAAGTGGCCAGGGGGTAATCTACGAGCAGTACTTC.

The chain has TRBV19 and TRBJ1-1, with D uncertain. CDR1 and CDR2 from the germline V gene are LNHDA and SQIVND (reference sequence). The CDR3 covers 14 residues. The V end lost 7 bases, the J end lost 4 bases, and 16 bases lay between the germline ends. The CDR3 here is CASTAPHLGTEAFF. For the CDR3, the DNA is TGTGCCAGTACCGCTCCCCACTTGGGCACTGAAGCTTTCTTT.

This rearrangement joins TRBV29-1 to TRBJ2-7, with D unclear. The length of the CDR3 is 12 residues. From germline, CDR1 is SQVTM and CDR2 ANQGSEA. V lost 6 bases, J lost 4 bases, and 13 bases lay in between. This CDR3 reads CSVLWSSYEQYF. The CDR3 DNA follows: TGCAGCGTCTTGTGGAGTTCTTACGAGCAGTACTTC.

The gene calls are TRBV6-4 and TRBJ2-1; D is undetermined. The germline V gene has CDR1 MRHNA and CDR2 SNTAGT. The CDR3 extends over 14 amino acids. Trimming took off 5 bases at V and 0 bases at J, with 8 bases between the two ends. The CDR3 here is CASSPQSSYNEQFF. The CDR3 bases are TGTGCCAGCAGTCCCCAGAGCTCCTACAATGAGCAGTTCTTC.

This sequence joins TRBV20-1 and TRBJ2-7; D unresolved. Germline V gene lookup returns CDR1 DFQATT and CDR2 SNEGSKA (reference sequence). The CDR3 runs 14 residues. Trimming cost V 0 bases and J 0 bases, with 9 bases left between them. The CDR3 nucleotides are TGCAGTGCTAGAGATCTACACAACTCCTACGAGCAGTACTTC. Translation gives CSARDLHNSYEQYF.

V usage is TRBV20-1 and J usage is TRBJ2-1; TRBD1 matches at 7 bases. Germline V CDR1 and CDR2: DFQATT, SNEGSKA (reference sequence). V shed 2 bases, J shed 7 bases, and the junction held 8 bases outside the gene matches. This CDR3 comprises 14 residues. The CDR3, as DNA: TGCAGTGCTAGACCCCTACAGGGGCTTAATGAGCAGTTCTTC. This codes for CSARPLQGLNEQFF.

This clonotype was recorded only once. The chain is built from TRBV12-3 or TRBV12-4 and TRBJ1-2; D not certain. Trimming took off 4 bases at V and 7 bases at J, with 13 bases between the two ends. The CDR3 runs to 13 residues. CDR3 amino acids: CASSWAVRSGYTF. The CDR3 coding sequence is TGTGCCAGCAGTTGGGCAGTTAGGAGTGGCTACACCTTC.

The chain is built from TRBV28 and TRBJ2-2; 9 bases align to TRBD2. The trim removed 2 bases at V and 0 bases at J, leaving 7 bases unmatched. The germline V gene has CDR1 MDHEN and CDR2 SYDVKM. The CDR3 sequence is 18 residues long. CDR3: CASSLIAGELANTGELFF. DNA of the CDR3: TGTGCCAGCAGTTTAATAGCGGGAGAGTTAGCGAACACCGGGGAGCTGTTTTTT.

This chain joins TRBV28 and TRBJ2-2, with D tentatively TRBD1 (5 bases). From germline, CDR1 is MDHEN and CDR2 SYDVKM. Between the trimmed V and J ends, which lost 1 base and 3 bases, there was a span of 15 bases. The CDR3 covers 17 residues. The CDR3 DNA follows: TGTGCCAGCAGTTTATACCTCCAGGGTTTGTACACCGGGGAGCTGTTTTTT. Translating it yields CASSLYLQGLYTGELFF. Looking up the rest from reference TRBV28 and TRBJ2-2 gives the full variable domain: DVKVTQSSRYLVKRTGEKVFLECVQDMDHENMFWYRQDPGLGLRLIYFSYDVKMKEKGDIPEGYSVSREKKERFSLILESASTNQTSMYLCASSLYLQGLYTGELFFGEGSRLTVL.

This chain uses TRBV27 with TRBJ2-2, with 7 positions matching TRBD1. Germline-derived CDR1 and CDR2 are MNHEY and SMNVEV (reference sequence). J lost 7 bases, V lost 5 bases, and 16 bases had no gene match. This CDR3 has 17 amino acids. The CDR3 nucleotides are TGTGCCAGCAGTCCCTCCAGGACCGGACAGGTGGTCGGGGAGCTGTTTTTT. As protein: CASSPSRTGQVVGELFF.

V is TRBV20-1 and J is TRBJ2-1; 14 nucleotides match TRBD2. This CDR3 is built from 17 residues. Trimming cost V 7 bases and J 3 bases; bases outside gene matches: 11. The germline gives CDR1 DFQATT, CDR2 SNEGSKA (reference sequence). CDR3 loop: CSGTGLAGVTNYNEQFF. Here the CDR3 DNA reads TGCAGTGGGACGGGACTAGCGGGAGTAACCAACTACAATGAGCAGTTCTTC.

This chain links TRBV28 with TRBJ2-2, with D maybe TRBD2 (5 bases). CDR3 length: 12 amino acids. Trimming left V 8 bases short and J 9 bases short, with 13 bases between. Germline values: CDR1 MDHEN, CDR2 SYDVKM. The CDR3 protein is CASGDWERELFF. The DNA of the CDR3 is TGTGCCAGCGGGGATTGGGAGCGGGAGCTGTTTTTT. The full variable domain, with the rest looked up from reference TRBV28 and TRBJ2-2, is DVKVTQSSRYLVKRTGEKVFLECVQDMDHENMFWYRQDPGLGLRLIYFSYDVKMKEKGDIPEGYSVSREKKERFSLILESASTNQTSMYLCASGDWERELFFGEGSRLTVL.

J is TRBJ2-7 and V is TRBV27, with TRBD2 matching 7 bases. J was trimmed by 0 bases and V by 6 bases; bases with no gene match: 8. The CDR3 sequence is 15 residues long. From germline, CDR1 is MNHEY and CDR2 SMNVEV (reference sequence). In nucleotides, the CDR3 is TGTGCCAGCAGCCCCCGAGCGGGATACTCCTACGAGCAGTACTTC. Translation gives CASSPRAGYSYEQYF.

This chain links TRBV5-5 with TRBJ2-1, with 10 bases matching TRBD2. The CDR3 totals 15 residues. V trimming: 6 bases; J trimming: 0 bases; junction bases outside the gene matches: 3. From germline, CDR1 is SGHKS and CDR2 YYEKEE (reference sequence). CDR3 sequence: CASIPSGGSYNEQFF. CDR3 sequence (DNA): TGTGCCAGCATCCCTAGCGGGGGCTCCTACAATGAGCAGTTCTTC.

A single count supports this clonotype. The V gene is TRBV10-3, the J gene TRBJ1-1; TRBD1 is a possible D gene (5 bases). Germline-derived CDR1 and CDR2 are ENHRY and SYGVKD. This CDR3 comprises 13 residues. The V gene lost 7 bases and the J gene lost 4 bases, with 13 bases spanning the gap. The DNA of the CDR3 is TGTGCCATCAAGGGACCGGGGGGCACTGAAGCTTTCTTT. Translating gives CAIKGPGGTEAFF.